Listed below are T cell receptor beta chains from one sample, sequenced in a study of blood T cell repertoires in COVID-19. Measured with immunoSEQ multiplex PCR; TCRdb has only the in-frame clones, and not every one. This sample has 310,000 or so clones; about 86% occur once, and the top ten carry roughly 1.1%. Sample: peripheral blood. The receptor source for this set is a woman in her forties or fifties with acute or convalescent COVID-19. Each CDR3 is given without its conserved first and last residue. D genes are given only for firm matches. Size is stated for part of the rows, as once, few or many counts, or as a class when the clone is expanded.

CDR3 protein: ASSPPGVYSTDTQY
D gene: -
V gene: TRBV18
J gene: TRBJ2-3
clone size: -

CDR3 protein: ASIRGEGSTGELF
D gene: -
V gene: TRBV5-4
J gene: TRBJ2-2
clone size: -

CDR3 protein: ASSILGQGGQPQH
D gene: TRBD1
V gene: TRBV19
J gene: TRBJ1-5
clone size: -

CDR3 protein: ASSSPGQSLRRTIY
D gene: TRBD1
V gene: TRBV7-9
J gene: TRBJ1-3
clone size: -

CDR3 protein: ASSLAVNTGELF
D gene: TRBD2
V gene: TRBV6-6
J gene: TRBJ2-2
clone size: -

CDR3 protein: ASTEGRGTEAF
D gene: -
V gene: TRBV27
J gene: TRBJ1-1
clone size: once

CDR3 protein: ASSGLDRSTDTQY
D gene: -
V gene: TRBV27
J gene: TRBJ2-3
clone size: -

CDR3 protein: ASSPLQYTEAF
D gene: -
V gene: TRBV18
J gene: TRBJ1-1
clone size: -

CDR3 protein: ASSSGQGRRYT
D gene: TRBD1
V gene: TRBV7-2
J gene: TRBJ1-2
clone size: -

CDR3 protein: AISAKRGGSYNEQF
D gene: TRBD2
V gene: TRBV10-3
J gene: TRBJ2-1
clone size: -

CDR3 protein: ASSRGGSGTEAF
D gene: -
V gene: TRBV18
J gene: TRBJ1-1
clone size: -

CDR3 protein: ASSLASTGVYQPQH
D gene: TRBD1
V gene: TRBV7-2
J gene: TRBJ1-5
clone size: -

CDR3 protein: ASSLGSGNTEAF
D gene: -
V gene: TRBV5-1
J gene: TRBJ1-1
clone size: -

CDR3 protein: ASSARTGQETQY
D gene: TRBD1
V gene: TRBV18
J gene: TRBJ2-5
clone size: -

CDR3 protein: ASSLVSRQGLGLADTQY
D gene: TRBD1
V gene: TRBV7-8
J gene: TRBJ2-3
clone size: -

CDR3 protein: ASSLVQGHGTDTQY
D gene: -
V gene: TRBV7-9
J gene: TRBJ2-3
clone size: -

CDR3 protein: ASSMTGTGGQPQH
D gene: TRBD1
V gene: TRBV19
J gene: TRBJ1-5
clone size: once

CDR3 protein: ASSQQAINTGELF
D gene: -
V gene: TRBV6-5
J gene: TRBJ2-2
clone size: -

CDR3 protein: AISGTEDAGGYT
D gene: -
V gene: TRBV10-3
J gene: TRBJ1-2
clone size: -

CDR3 protein: ASSFVRPGGNTEAF
D gene: -
V gene: TRBV5-1
J gene: TRBJ1-1
clone size: -

CDR3 protein: ASSSGQFRETQY
D gene: TRBD1
V gene: TRBV3-1/TRBV3-2
J gene: TRBJ2-5
clone size: -

CDR3 protein: ASSPREAGANVLT
D gene: -
V gene: TRBV27
J gene: TRBJ2-6
clone size: -

CDR3 protein: AISEGQGLYYGYT
D gene: TRBD1
V gene: TRBV10-3
J gene: TRBJ1-2
clone size: -

CDR3 protein: ASSHPEPGQPDGYT
D gene: -
V gene: TRBV3-1/TRBV3-2
J gene: TRBJ1-2
clone size: -

CDR3 protein: ASSRDRAYEQY
D gene: TRBD1
V gene: TRBV12-3/TRBV12-4
J gene: TRBJ2-7
clone size: once

CDR3 protein: ASSEATSTDTQY
D gene: -
V gene: TRBV19
J gene: TRBJ2-3
clone size: -

CDR3 protein: ASKRGMDYGYT
D gene: -
V gene: TRBV19
J gene: TRBJ1-2
clone size: few

CDR3 protein: ASSGQTGGFTEAF
D gene: TRBD1
V gene: TRBV7-6
J gene: TRBJ1-1
clone size: -

CDR3 protein: AISEGASDGYT
D gene: -
V gene: TRBV10-3
J gene: TRBJ1-2
clone size: once

CDR3 protein: ASSVERPMNTEAF
D gene: -
V gene: TRBV2
J gene: TRBJ1-1
clone size: -

CDR3 protein: ASSYRSGRVLLNEQF
D gene: TRBD2
V gene: TRBV6-2/TRBV6-3
J gene: TRBJ2-1
clone size: once

CDR3 protein: ASLQGAGEAF
D gene: TRBD1
V gene: TRBV6-5
J gene: TRBJ1-1
clone size: -

CDR3 protein: ASSYEGAGTGELF
D gene: TRBD1
V gene: TRBV6-2/TRBV6-3
J gene: TRBJ2-2
clone size: -

CDR3 protein: ASTDREGAGYT
D gene: TRBD1
V gene: TRBV27
J gene: TRBJ1-2
clone size: -

CDR3 protein: SVARVLVEDYNEQF
D gene: -
V gene: TRBV29-1
J gene: TRBJ2-1
clone size: -

CDR3 protein: ASSPDAGGAF
D gene: -
V gene: TRBV7-8
J gene: TRBJ1-1
clone size: -

CDR3 protein: SVARMTQSGEKLF
D gene: -
V gene: TRBV29-1
J gene: TRBJ1-4
clone size: -

CDR3 protein: ALTRRGETQY
D gene: -
V gene: TRBV30
J gene: TRBJ2-5
clone size: -

CDR3 protein: ASRPDRGETQY
D gene: -
V gene: TRBV27
J gene: TRBJ2-5
clone size: -